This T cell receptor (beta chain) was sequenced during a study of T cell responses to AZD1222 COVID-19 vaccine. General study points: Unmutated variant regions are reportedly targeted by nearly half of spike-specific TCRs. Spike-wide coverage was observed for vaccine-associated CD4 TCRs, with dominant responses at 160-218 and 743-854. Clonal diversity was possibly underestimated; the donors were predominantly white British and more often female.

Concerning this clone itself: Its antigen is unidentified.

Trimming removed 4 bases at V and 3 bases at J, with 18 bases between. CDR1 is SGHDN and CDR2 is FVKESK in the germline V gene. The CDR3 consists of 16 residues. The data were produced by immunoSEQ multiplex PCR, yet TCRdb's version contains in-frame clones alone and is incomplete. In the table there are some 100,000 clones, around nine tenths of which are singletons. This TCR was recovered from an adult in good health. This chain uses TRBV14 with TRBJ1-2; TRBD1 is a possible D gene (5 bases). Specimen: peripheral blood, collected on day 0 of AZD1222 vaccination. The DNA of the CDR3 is TGTGCCAGCAGCCCCCGACAGAAAGCGGCCTACTATGGCTACACCTTC. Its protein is CASSPRQKAAYYGYTF.